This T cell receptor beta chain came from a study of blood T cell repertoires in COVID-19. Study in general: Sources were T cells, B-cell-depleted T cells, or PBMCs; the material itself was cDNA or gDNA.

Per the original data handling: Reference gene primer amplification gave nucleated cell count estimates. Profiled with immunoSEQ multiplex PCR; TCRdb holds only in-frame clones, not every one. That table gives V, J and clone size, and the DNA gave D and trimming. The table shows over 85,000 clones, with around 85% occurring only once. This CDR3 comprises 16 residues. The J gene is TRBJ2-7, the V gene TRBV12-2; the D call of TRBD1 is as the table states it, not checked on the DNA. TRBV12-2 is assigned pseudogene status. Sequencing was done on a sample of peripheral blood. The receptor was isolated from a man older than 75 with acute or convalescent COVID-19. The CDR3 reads CASRPFADTQRYEQYF. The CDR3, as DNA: TGTGCAAGTCGCCCCTTTGCGGACACTCAACGATACGAGCAGTACTTC.